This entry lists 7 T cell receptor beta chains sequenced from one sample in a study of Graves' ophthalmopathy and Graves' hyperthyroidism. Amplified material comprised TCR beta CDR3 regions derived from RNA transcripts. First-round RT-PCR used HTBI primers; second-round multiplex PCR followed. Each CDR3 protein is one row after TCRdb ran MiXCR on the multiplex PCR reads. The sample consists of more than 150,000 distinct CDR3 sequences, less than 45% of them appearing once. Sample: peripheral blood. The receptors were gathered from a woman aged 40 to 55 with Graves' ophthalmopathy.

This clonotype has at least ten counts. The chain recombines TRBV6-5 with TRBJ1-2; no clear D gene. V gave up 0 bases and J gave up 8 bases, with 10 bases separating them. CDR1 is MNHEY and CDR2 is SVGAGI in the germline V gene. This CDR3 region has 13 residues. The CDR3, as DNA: TGTGCCAGCAGTTACTCGGCGAGTAACGGCTACACCTTC. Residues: CASSYSASNGYTF.

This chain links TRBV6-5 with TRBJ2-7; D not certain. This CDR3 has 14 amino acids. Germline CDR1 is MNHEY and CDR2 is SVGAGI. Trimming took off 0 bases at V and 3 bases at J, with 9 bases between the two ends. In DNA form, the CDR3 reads TGTGCCAGCAGTTACTCGAACGCCCTCTACGAGCAGTACTTC. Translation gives CASSYSNALYEQYF.

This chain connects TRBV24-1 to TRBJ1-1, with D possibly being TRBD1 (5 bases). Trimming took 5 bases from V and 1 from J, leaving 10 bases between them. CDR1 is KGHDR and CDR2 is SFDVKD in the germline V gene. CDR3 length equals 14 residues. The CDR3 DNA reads TGTGCCACCAGTGGAGGACACAAGAACACTGAAGCTTTCTTT. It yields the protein CATSGGHKNTEAFF.

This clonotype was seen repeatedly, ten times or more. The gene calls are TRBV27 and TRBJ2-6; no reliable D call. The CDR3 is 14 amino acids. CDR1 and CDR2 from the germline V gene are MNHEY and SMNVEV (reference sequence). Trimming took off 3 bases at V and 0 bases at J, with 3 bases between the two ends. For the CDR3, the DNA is TGTGCCAGCAGTTTCCTCTCTGGGGCCAACGTCCTGACTTTC. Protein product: CASSFLSGANVLTF.

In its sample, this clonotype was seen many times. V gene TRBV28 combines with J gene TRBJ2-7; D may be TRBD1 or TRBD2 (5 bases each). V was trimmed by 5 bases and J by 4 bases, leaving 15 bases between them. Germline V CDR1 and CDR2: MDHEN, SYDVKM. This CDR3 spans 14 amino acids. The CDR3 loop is CASSNFEGFYEQYF. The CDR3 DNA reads TGTGCCAGCAGTAACTTCGAGGGGTTTTACGAGCAGTACTTC. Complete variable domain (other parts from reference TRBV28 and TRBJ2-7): DVKVTQSSRYLVKRTGEKVFLECVQDMDHENMFWYRQDPGLGLRLIYFSYDVKMKEKGDIPEGYSVSREKKERFSLILESASTNQTSMYLCASSNFEGFYEQYFGPGTRLTVT.

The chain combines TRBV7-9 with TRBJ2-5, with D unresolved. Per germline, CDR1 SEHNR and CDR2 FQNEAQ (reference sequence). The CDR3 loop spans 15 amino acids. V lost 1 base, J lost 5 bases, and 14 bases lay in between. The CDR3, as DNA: TGTGCCAGCAGCTTAGTCGACAATAAGGAGGAGACCCAGTACTTC. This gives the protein CASSLVDNKEETQYF.

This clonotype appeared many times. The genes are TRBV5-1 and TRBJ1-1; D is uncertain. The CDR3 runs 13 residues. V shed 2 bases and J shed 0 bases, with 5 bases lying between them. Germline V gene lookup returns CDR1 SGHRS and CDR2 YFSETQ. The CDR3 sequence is CASSFALNTEAFF. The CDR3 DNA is TGCGCCAGCAGCTTTGCCCTGAACACTGAAGCTTTCTTT. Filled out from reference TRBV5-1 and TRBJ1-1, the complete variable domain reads KAGVTQTPRYLIKTRGQQVTLSCSPISGHRSVSWYQQTPGQGLQFLFEYFSETQRNKGNFPGRFSGRQFSNSRSEMNVSTLELGDSALYLCASSFALNTEAFFGQGTRLTVV.